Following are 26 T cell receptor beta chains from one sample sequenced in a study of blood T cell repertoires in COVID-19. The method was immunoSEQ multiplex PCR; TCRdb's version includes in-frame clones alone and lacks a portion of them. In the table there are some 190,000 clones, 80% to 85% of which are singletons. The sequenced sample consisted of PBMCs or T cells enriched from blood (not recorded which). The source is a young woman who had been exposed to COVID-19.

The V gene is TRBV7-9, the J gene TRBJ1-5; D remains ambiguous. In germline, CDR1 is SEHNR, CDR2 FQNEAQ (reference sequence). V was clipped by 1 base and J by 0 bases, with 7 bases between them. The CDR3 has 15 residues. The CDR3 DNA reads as TGTGCCAGCAGCTTAGTGGAGGGTAGCAATCAGCCCCAGCATTTT. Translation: CASSLVEGSNQPQHF.

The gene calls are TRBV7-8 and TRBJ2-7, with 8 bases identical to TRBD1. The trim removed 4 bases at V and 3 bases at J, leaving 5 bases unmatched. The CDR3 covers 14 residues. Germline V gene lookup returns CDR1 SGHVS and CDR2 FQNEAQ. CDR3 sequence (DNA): TGTGCCAGCAGCTCACAGGGGGGTTTCTACGAGCAGTACTTC. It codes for CASSSQGGFYEQYF.

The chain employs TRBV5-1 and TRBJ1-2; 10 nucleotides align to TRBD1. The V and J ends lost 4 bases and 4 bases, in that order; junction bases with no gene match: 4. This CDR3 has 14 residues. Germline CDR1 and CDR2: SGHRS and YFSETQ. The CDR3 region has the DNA TGCGCCAGCAGCCCCCGGACAGGGGGCTATGGCTACACCTTC. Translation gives CASSPRTGGYGYTF.

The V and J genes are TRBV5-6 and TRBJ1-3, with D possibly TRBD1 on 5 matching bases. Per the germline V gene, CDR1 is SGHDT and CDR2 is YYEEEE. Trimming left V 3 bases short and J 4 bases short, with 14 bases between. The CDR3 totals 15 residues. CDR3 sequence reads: CASSYTGPIGNTIYF. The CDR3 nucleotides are TGTGCCAGCAGCTATACAGGTCCAATCGGAAACACCATATATTTT. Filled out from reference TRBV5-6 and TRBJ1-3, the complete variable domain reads DAGVTQSPTHLIKTRGQQVTLRCSPKSGHDTVSWYQQALGQGPQFIFQYYEEEERQRGNFPDRFSGHQFPNYSSELNVNALLLGDSALYLCASSYTGPIGNTIYFGEGSWLTVV.

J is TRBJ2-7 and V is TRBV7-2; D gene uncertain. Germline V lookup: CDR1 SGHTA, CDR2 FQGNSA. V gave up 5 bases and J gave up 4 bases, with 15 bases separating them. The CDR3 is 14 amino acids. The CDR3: CASSTSADRYEQYF. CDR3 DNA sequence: TGTGCCAGCAGCACGAGCGCAGATCGATACGAGCAGTACTTC.

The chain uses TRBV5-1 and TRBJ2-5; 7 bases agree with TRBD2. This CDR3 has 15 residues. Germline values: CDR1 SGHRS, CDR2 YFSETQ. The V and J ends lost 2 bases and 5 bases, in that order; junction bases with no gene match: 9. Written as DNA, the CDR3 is TGCGCCAGCAGCTTTTCACTAGCGTGGGGGGAGACCCAGTACTTC. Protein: CASSFSLAWGETQYF.

The CDR3 protein is CASSPTGLGTDTQYF. Written as DNA, the CDR3 is TGTGCCAGCTCACCGACGGGACTTGGCACAGATACGCAGTATTTT. The chain carries TRBV18 and TRBJ2-3, with a tentative D call TRBD2 (6 bases). This CDR3 is built from 15 residues. CDR1 is KGHSH and CDR2 is LQKENI in the germline V gene. Trimming removed 3 bases from V and 1 base from J, with 11 bases in between.

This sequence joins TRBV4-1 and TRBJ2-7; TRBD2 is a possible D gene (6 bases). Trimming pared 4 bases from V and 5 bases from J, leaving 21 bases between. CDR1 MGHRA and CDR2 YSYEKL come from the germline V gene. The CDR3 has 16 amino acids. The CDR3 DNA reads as TGCGCCAGCAGCCGAACCGCGGGGCAGGGATTGGACGAGCAGTACTTC. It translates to CASSRTAGQGLDEQYF.

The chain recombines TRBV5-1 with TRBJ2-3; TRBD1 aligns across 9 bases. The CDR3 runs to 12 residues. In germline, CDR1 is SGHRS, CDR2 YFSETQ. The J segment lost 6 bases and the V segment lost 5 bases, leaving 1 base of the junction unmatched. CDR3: CASRGTGDTQYF. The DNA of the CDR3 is TGCGCCAGCAGAGGGACAGGGGATACGCAGTATTTT.

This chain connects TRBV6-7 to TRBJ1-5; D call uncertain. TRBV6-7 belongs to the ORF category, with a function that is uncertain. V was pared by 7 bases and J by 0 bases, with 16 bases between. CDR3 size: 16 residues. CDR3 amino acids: CASTPFPGNSNQPQHF. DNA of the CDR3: TGTGCCAGCACCCCCTTCCCGGGGAATAGCAATCAGCCCCAGCATTTT.

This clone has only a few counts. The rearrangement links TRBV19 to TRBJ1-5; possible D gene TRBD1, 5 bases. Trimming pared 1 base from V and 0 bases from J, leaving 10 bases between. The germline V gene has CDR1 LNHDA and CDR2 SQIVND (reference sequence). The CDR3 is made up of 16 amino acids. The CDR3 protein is CASSIAGGYSNQPQHF. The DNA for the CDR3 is TGTGCCAGTAGTATAGCGGGGGGGTATAGCAATCAGCCCCAGCATTTT.

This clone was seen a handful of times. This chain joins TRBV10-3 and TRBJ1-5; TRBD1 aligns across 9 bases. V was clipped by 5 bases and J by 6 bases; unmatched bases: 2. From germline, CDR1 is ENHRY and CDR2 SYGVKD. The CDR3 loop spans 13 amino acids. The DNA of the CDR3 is TGTGCCATCAGTCCGGGACAGGGTCAGCCCCAGCATTTT. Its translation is CAISPGQGQPQHF.

CDR3 loop: CASSQRERTATDTQYF. The CDR3 coding sequence is TGCGCCAGCAGCCAAAGGGAAAGGACAGCCACAGATACGCAGTATTTT. The chain carries TRBV5-1 and TRBJ2-3, with D perhaps matching TRBD1 (6 bases). Germline CDR1 reads SGHRS; CDR2 reads YFSETQ. The V end lost 4 bases, the J end lost 2 bases, and 17 bases lay between the germline ends. This CDR3 is 16 amino acids long.

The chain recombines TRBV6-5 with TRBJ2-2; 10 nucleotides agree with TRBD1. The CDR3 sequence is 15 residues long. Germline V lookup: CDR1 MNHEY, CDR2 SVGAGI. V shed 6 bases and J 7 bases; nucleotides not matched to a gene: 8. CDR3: CASSRGQGEVGELFF. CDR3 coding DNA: TGTGCCAGCAGCCGAGGACAGGGGGAGGTCGGGGAGCTGTTTTTT.

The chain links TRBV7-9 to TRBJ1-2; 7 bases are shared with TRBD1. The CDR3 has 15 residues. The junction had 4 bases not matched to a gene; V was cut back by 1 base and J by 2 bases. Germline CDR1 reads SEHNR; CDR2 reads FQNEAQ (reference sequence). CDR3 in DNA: TGTGCCAGCAGCTTAGGACAGGGATGGAACTATGGCTACACCTTC. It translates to CASSLGQGWNYGYTF.

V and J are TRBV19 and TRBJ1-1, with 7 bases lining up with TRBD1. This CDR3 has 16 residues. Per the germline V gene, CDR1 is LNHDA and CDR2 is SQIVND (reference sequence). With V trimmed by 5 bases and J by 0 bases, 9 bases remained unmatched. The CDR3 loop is CASSAVPGQLNTEAFF. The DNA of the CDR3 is TGTGCCAGTAGTGCGGTCCCGGGACAGCTGAACACTGAAGCTTTCTTT.

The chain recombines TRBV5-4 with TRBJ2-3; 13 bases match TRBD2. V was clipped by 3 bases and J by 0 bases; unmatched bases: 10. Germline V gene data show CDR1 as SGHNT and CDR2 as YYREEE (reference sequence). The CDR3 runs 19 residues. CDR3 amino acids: CASSSLAGGKKFSTDTQYF. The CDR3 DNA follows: TGTGCCAGCAGCTCACTAGCGGGGGGGAAGAAATTTAGCACAGATACGCAGTATTTT.

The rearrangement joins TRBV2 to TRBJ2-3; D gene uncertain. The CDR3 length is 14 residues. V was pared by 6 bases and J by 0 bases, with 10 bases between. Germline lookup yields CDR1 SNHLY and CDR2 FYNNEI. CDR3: CASRIYSSTDTQYF. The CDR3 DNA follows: TGTGCCAGCAGGATATACTCGAGCACAGATACGCAGTATTTT.

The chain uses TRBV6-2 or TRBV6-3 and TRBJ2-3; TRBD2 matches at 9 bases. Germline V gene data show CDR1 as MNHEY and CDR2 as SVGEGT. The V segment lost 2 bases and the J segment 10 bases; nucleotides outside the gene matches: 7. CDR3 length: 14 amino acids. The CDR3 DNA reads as TGTGCCAGCAGTTACGCGGGGGGGCCTTATGCGCAGTATTTT. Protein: CASSYAGGPYAQYF.

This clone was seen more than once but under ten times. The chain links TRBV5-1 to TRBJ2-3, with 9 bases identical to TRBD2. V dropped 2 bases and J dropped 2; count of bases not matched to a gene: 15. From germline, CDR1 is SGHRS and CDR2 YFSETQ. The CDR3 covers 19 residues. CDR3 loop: CASSFRSGGVRSTTDTQYF. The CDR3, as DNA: TGCGCCAGCAGCTTTCGTAGCGGGGGAGTACGGTCTACCACAGATACGCAGTATTTT.

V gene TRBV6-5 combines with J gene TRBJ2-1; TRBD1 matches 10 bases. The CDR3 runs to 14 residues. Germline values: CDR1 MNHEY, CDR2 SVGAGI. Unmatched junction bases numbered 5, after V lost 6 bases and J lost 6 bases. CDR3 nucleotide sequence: TGTGCCAGCAGGGGGACAGGGGCTGGCAATGAGCAGTTCTTC. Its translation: CASRGTGAGNEQFF.

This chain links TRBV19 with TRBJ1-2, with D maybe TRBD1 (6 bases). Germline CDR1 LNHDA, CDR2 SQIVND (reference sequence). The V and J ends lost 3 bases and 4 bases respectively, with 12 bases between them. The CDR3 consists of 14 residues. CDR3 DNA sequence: TGTGCCAGTAGTATGGGACACCTCGGCTATGGCTACACCTTC. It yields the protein CASSMGHLGYGYTF. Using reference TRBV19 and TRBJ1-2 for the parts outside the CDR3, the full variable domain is DGGITQSPKYLFRKEGQNVTLSCEQNLNHDAMYWYRQDPGQGLRLIYYSQIVNDFQKGDIAEGYSVSREKKESFPLTVTSAQKNPTAFYLCASSMGHLGYGYTFGSGTRLTVV.

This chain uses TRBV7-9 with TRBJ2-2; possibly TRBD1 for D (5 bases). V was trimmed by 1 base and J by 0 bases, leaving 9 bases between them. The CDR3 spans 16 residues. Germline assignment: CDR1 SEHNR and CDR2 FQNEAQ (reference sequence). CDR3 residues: CASSLVPTANTGELFF. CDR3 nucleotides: TGTGCCAGCAGCTTAGTCCCGACAGCGAACACCGGGGAGCTGTTTTTT. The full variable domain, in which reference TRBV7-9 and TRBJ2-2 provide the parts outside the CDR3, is DTGVSQNPRHKITKRGQNVTFRCDPISEHNRLYWYRQTLGQGPEFLTYFQNEAQLEKSRLLSDRFSAERPKGSFSTLEIQRTEQGDSAMYLCASSLVPTANTGELFFGEGSRLTVL.

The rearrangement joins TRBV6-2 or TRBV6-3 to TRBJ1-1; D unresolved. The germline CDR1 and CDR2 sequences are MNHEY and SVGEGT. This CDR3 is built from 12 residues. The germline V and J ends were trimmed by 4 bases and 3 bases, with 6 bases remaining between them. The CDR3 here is CASSSPYTEAFF. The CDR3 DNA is TGTGCCAGCAGTTCCCCCTACACTGAAGCTTTCTTT.

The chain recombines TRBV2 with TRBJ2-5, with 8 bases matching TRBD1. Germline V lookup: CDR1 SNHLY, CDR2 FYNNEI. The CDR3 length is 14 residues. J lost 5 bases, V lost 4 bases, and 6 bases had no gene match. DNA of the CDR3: TGTGCCAGCAGTGGGCAGACAGGGGCGGAGACCCAGTACTTC. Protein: CASSGQTGAETQYF.

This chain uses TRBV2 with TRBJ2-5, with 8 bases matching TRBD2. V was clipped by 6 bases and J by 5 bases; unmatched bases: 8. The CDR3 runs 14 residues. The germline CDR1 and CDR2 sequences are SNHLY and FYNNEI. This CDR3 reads CASRAGPGGETQYF. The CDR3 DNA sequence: TGTGCCAGCAGAGCCGGGCCGGGGGGGGAGACCCAGTACTTC.